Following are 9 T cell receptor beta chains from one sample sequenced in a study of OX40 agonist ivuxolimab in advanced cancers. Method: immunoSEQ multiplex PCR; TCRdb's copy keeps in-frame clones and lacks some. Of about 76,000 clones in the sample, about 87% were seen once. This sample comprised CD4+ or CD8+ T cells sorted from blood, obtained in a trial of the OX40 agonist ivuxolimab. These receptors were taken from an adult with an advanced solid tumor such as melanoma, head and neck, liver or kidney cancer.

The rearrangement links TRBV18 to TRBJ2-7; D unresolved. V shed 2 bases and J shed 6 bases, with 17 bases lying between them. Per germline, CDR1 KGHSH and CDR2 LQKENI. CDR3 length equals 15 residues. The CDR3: CASSPNGRRSSEQYF. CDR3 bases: TGTGCCAGCTCACCAAACGGACGCCGGTCTAGCGAGCAGTACTTC.

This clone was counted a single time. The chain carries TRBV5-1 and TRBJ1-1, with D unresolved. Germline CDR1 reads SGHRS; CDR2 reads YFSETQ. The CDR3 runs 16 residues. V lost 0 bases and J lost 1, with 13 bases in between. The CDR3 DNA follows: TGCGCCAGCAGCTTGGTGGCCACTGTAGGGAACACTGAAGCTTTCTTT. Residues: CASSLVATVGNTEAFF.

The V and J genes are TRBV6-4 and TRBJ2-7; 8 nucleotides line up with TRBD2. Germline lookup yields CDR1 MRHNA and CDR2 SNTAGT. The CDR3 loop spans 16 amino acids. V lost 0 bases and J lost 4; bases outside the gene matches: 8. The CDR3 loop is CASSDSRRGGLYEQYV. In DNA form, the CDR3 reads TGTGCCAGCAGTGACTCGAGACGGGGGGGACTTTACGAGCAGTACGTC.

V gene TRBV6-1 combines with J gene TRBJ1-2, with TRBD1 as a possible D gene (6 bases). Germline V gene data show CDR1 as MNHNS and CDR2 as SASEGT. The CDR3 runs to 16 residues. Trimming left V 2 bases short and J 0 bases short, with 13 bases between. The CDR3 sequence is CASSERGEETNYGYTF. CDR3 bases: TGTGCCAGCAGTGAAAGGGGGGAAGAAACTAACTATGGCTACACCTTC.

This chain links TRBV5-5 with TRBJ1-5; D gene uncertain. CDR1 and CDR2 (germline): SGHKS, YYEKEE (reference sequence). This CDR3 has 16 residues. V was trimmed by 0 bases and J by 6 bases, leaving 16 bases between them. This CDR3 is CASSLDPSIVSQPQHF. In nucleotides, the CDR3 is TGTGCCAGCAGCTTGGATCCGAGCATAGTAAGTCAGCCCCAGCATTTT.

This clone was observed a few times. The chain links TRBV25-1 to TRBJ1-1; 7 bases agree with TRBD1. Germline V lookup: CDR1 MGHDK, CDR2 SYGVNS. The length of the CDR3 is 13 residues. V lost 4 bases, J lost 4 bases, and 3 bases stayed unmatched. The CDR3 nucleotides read TGTGCCAGCAGTGGATACAGGGGCACTGAAGCTTTCTTT. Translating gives CASSGYRGTEAFF.

Here the CDR3 DNA reads TGTGCCAGCAGCCCCGGGGGGGATTCCGGCACAGATACGCAGTATTTT. Protein sequence: CASSPGGDSGTDTQYF. The V call is TRBV5-8, the J call TRBJ2-3; 8 bases are shared with TRBD2. Trimming cost V 4 bases and J 1 base; bases outside gene matches: 8. The CDR3 is 16 residues long. In germline, CDR1 is SGHTS, CDR2 YDEGEE.

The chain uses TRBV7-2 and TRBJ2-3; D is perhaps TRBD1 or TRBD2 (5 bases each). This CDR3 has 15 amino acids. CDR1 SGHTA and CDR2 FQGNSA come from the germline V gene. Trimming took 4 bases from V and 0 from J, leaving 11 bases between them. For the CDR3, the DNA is TGTGCCAGCAGCTCCCGGGACGGAAGCACAGATACGCAGTATTTT. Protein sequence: CASSSRDGSTDTQYF.

The CDR3 reads CASSTQGLGTDTQYF. As DNA, the CDR3 is TGTGCCAGCAGTACCCAGGGCCTTGGCACAGATACGCAGTATTTT. The J gene is TRBJ2-3, the V gene TRBV6-4; TRBD1 might be the D (5 bases). This CDR3 is built from 15 residues. Per germline, CDR1 MRHNA and CDR2 SNTAGT. V was shortened by 5 bases and J by 1 base, with 13 bases between the two germline ends.